This T cell receptor (beta chain) was obtained from a study of control samples from healthy donors and cancer patients. This table comes from immunoSEQ multiplex PCR, and its TCRdb copy is limited to in-frame clones, with some not included. The data contain about 110,000 clones, approximately 82% of them singletons. The receptor was isolated from a man aged 18 to 29 in good health. Sample: blood.

The CDR3 coding sequence is TGTGCCAGCAGTGGGGGCGCCGTGGGGGGCGGGATCTATGGCTACACCTTC. This encodes CASSGGAVGGGIYGYTF. This chain links TRBV28 with TRBJ1-2; D is possibly TRBD1 (6 bases). Per germline, CDR1 MDHEN and CDR2 SYDVKM. The CDR3 length is 17 residues. Trimming took off 5 bases at V and 4 bases at J, with 23 bases between the two ends.